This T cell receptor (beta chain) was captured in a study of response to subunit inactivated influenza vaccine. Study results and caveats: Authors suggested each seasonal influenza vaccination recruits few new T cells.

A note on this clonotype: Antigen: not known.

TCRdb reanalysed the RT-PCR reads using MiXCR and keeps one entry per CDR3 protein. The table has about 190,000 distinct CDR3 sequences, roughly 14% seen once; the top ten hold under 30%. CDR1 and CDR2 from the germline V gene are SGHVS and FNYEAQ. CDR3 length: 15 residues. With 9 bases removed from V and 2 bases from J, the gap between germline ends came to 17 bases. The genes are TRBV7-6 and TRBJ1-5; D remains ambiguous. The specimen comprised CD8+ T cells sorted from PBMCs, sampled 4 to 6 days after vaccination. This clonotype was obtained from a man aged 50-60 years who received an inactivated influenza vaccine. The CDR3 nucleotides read TGTGCCAGAAGCGCGCGACCCAGCGGCAATCAGCCCCAGCATTTT. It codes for CARSARPSGNQPQHF.